Listed here are 7 T cell receptor beta chains from one sample, sequenced in a study of T-cell memory formation after mild COVID-19. TCRdb reprocessed the 5' RACE reads with MiXCR, giving one entry per CDR3 protein. The sample has under 600,000 distinct CDR3 sequences; roughly 22% are singletons. The sequencing sample was made of PBMCs or a T cell subset sorted from them (not recorded which). These receptors all stem from an adult woman who had mild COVID-19 (a few samples of this study predate the infection). Cell type and time point are not known.

V usage is TRBV20-1 and J usage is TRBJ2-1, with 7 bases identical to TRBD2. The germline V gene encodes CDR1 DFQATT and CDR2 SNEGSKA (reference sequence). V shed 3 bases, J shed 4 bases, and the junction held 6 bases outside the gene matches. The CDR3 sequence is 14 residues long. The CDR3: CSASSAGWYNEQFF. CDR3 coding DNA: TGCAGTGCTAGTTCAGCGGGATGGTACAATGAGCAGTTCTTC.

This clonotype occurred a few times. The chain links TRBV4-1 to TRBJ2-7; either TRBD1 or TRBD2 may supply D (5 bases each). The germline V and J ends were trimmed by 1 base and 3 bases, with 16 bases remaining between them. The CDR3 is 16 amino acids. Germline loops: CDR1 MGHRA, CDR2 YSYEKL. In nucleotides, the CDR3 is TGCGCCAGCAGCCAAGGGGCCAGGTTGAGGGGCTACGAGCAGTACTTC. Translation gives CASSQGARLRGYEQYF.

The V and J genes are TRBV5-1 and TRBJ1-1; D is possibly TRBD1 (6 bases). The length of the CDR3 is 16 residues. Trimming left V 0 bases short and J 5 bases short, with 17 bases between. Looked up from germline, CDR1 is SGHRS and CDR2 is YFSETQ. The CDR3, as DNA: TGCGCCAGCAGCTTGGTTCGGGGGCCAGTATGGACTGAAGCTTTCTTT. Translation gives CASSLVRGPVWTEAFF.

The gene calls are TRBV20-1 and TRBJ2-3; 9 positions agree with TRBD2. Trimming cost V 0 bases and J 6 bases; bases outside gene matches: 7. CDR3 length equals 15 residues. In germline, CDR1 is DFQATT, CDR2 SNEGSKA (reference sequence). CDR3 sequence reads: CSAREAGGGWDTQYF. CDR3 sequence (DNA): TGCAGTGCTAGAGAAGCGGGAGGTGGGTGGGATACGCAGTATTTT.

The genes are TRBV4-2 and TRBJ1-1; 7 positions match TRBD1. The junction had 9 bases not matched to a gene; V was cut back by 1 base and J by 10 bases. Germline V lookup: CDR1 LGHNA, CDR2 YNFKEQ. The CDR3 loop spans 14 amino acids. This CDR3 is CASSQGIRGQVAFF. For the CDR3, the DNA is TGTGCCAGCAGCCAAGGCATAAGGGGGCAGGTAGCTTTCTTT.

J is TRBJ1-3 and V is TRBV7-2; TRBD1 might be the D (6 bases). The CDR3 is 14 amino acids. The germline gives CDR1 SGHTA, CDR2 FQGNSA. Trimming shortened V by 10 bases and J by 3 bases, and 16 bases separated the two germline ends. CDR3 protein: CATSGEAGGNTIYF. Written as DNA, the CDR3 is TGTGCCACCTCAGGGGAGGCTGGTGGAAACACCATATATTTT. The variable domain in full, completed from reference TRBV7-2 and TRBJ1-3, reads GAGVSQSPSNKVTEKGKDVELRCDPISGHTALYWYRQSLGQGLEFLIYFQGNSAPDKSGLPSDRFSAERTGGSVSTLTIQRTQQEDSAVYLCATSGEAGGNTIYFGEGSWLTVV.

The J gene is TRBJ2-1, the V gene TRBV20-1; D gene uncertain. V lost 6 bases to trimming and J lost 9 bases, with 18 bases between them. The CDR3 loop spans 13 amino acids. Germline V lookup: CDR1 DFQATT, CDR2 SNEGSKA (reference sequence). Written as DNA, the CDR3 is TGCAGTGCCCCGGGTGAGAGTTTTAGTGAGCAGTTCTTC. Encoded protein: CSAPGESFSEQFF.